The present entry profiles one T cell receptor beta chain with its context. Its antigen is unknown. Donors each provided approximately 9.6 milliliters of peripheral blood. The data stem from a study of blood T cells in healthy people across ages. General observations from the study: Long-lived donors had more naive CD4+ cells and higher diversity than aged donors.

Germline loops: CDR1 LGHNA, CDR2 YNFKEQ. This CDR3 has 15 residues. A second PCR of 7 to 11 cycles used a sample-barcoded 5' primer and a J-beta primer mix. One entry per CDR3 protein results from TCRdb running MiXCR on the 5' RACE reads. Of about 1,400,000 distinct CDR3 sequences in the sample, roughly 59% were seen once. This chain links TRBV4-2 with TRBJ2-7; TRBD1 matches 8 bases. The J call is uncertain, as TRBJ2-5 better fits the DNA end. The sample taken for sequencing was blood. The sequence came from a man between 18 and 35 years old in good health. The CDR3 is CASSQRKTGAETQYF. The CDR3 DNA reads TGTGCCAGCAGCCAACGAAAGACAGGGGCCGAGACCCAGTACTTC.